This TCR beta chain stems from a study of blood T cell repertoires in COVID-19. Turning to the study itself: From the United States, Italy and Spain came samples of acute and convalescent COVID-19.

Trimming took off 8 bases at V and 0 bases at J, with 9 bases between the two ends. Germline CDR1 is SNHLY and CDR2 is FYNNEI. The CDR3 is made up of 13 amino acids. Individuals drawn from about 26 US areas were about 18 to 89 years old. Categorization into cohorts depended on clinical history that participants reported. Original processing methods: Amplification of reference gene primers was used by the study to estimate nucleated cell counts. Here immunoSEQ multiplex PCR was the method, and the copy in TCRdb shows in-frame clones only, minus some. V and J calls and clone size are as listed in that table; D and trimming were resolved from the DNA. The data hold 130,000 or so clones, with about 81% observed a single time.

The V and J genes are TRBV2 and TRBJ2-3, with a possible D match to TRBD1 (6 bases). Sequencing was done on a sample of PBMCs or T cells enriched from blood (not recorded which). This clonotype originated in a man aged 40-50 years with acute COVID-19. The CDR3 protein is CASERGSTDTQYF. CDR3 DNA sequence: TGTGCCAGCGAGAGGGGGAGCACAGATACGCAGTATTTT. Full variable domain (rest looked up from reference TRBV2 and TRBJ2-3): EPEVTQTPSHQVTQMGQEVILRCVPISNHLYFYWYRQILGQKVEFLVSFYNNEISEKSEIFDDQFSVERPDGSNFTLKIRSTKLEDSAMYFCASERGSTDTQYFGPGTRLTVL.